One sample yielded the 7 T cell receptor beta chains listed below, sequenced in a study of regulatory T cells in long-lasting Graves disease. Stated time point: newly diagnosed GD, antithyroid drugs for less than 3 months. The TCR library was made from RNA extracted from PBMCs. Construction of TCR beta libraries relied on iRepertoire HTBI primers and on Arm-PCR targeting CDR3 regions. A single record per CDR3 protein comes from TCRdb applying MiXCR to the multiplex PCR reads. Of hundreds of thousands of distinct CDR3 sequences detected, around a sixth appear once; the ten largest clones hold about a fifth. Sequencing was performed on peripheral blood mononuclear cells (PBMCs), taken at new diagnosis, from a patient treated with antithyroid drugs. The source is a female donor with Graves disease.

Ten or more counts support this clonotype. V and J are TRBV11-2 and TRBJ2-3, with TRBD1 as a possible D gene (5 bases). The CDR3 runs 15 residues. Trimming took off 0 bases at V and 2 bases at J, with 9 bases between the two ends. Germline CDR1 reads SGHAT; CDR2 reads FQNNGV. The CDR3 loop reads CASSLDRGDTDTQYF. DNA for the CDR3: TGTGCCAGCAGCTTAGATAGGGGCGACACAGATACGCAGTATTTT.

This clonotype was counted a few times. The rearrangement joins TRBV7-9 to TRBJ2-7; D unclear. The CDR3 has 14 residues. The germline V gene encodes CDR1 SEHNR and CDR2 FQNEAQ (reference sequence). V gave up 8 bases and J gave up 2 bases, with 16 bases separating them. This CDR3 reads CASGVLSQTYEQYF. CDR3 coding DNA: TGTGCCAGCGGGGTTCTGAGTCAAACCTACGAGCAGTACTTC. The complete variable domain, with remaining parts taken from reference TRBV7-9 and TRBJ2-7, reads DTGVSQNPRHKITKRGQNVTFRCDPISEHNRLYWYRQTLGQGPEFLTYFQNEAQLEKSRLLSDRFSAERPKGSFSTLEIQRTEQGDSAMYLCASGVLSQTYEQYFGPGTRLTVT.

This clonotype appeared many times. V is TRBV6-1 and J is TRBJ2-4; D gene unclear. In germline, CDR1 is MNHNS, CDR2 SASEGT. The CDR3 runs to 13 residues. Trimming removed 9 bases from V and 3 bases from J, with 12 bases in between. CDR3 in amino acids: CARHQDLKNIQYF. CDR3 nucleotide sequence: TGTGCCAGACATCAGGACCTCAAAAACATTCAGTACTTC.

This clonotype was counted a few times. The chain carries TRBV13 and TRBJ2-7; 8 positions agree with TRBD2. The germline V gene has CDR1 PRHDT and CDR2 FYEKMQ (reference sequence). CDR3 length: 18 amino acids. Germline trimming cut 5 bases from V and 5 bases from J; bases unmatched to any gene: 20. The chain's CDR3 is CASSPPSYGGRPYNEQYF. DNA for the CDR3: TGTGCCAGCAGCCCCCCGTCTTATGGCGGGAGGCCATATAACGAGCAGTACTTC.

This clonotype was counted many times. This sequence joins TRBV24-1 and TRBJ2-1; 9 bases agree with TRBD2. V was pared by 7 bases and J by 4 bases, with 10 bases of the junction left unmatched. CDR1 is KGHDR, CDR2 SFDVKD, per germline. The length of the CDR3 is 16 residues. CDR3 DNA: TGTGCCACCAGGGCCTCTAGCGGGGCGAAGTACAATGAGCAGTTCTTC. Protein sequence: CATRASSGAKYNEQFF.

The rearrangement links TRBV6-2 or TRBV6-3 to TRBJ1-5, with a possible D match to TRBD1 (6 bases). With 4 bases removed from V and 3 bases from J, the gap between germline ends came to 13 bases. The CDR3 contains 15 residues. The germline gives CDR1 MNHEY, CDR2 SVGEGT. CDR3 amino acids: CASSCGGGANQPQHF. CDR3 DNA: TGTGCCAGCAGTTGCGGGGGGGGCGCCAATCAGCCCCAGCATTTT.

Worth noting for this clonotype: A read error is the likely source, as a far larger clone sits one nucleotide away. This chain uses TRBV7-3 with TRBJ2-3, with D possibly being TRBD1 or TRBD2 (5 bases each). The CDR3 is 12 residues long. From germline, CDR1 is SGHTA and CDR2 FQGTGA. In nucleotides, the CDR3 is TGTGCCGGCAGCCTCGAGGGGGATACGCAGTATTTT. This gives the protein CAGSLEGDTQYF.